This is a list of T cell receptor beta chains from one sample in a study of human T cells and chemical hapten exposure. TCRdb re-called the RACE reads through MiXCR, storing one row per CDR3 protein. The top ten clones hold approximately 3.1% of a sample with more than 80,000 distinct CDR3 sequences, more than 10% of them seen once. This specimen was whole blood, taken in connection with sensitization to the hapten diphenylcyclopropenone (DPC). These receptors all come from a woman in her sixties with alopecia areata. Some clones in this sample may be carry-over from other donors' samples. CDR3s include the opening cysteine and the closing phenylalanine or tryptophan. The order of the fields is clone size, V gene, D gene, J gene, CDR3 protein, CDR3 DNA. The D gene is left open where the match is weak. The size entry is marked missing in some rows and otherwise reads once, few, many or a size class.

many	TRBV10-2	TRBD1	TRBJ1-1	CASRDRGLSEAFF	TGCGCCAGCAGGGACAGGGGGCTGTCTGAAGCTTTCTTT
many	TRBV9	-	TRBJ2-3	CASSVGRREPNTDTQYF	TGTGCCAGCAGCGTAGGCCGGAGGGAACCAAACACAGATACGCAGTATTTT
many	TRBV30	-	TRBJ2-5	CAWSVGAGLQETQYF	TGTGCCTGGAGTGTAGGGGCGGGGCTCCAAGAGACCCAGTACTTC
-	TRBV18	-	TRBJ1-1	CASSPLGPLNTEAVF	TGTGCCAGCTCACCCCTTGGGCCGCTGAACACTGAAGCTGTCTTT
many	TRBV13	-	TRBJ2-1	CASSLVGVYNEQFF	TGTGCCAGCAGCTTAGTAGGGGTCTACAATGAGCAGTTCTTC
few	TRBV20-1	TRBD1	TRBJ2-3	CSASSKDRGSDTQYF	TGCAGTGCTAGCTCGAAGGACAGGGGATCAGATACGCAGTATTTT
many	TRBV25-1	TRBD1	TRBJ1-2	CASSEYRLQGGKGYTF	TGTGCCAGCAGTGAATATAGACTTCAGGGGGGGAAAGGCTACACCTTC
many	TRBV18	-	TRBJ1-5	CASSPDPGLDQPQHF	TGTGCCAGCTCACCAGATCCAGGGTTGGATCAGCCCCAGCATTTT
many	TRBV4-2	TRBD1	TRBJ1-6	CASSYYRGYDDSPLHF	TGTGCCAGCAGCTATTACAGGGGGTATGATGATTCACCCCTCCACTTT
-	TRBV20-1	TRBD2	TRBJ2-3	CSARDHIAGGTDTQYF	TGCAGTGCTAGAGACCACATAGCGGGAGGCACAGATACGCAGTATTTT
many	TRBV5-1	-	TRBJ2-5	CASTDLAGGETQYF	TGCGCCAGCACTGATCTAGCTGGGGGGGAGACCCAGTACTTC
many	TRBV7-9	-	TRBJ2-5	CASSWTDFQETQYF	TGTGCCAGCAGCTGGACAGATTTCCAAGAGACCCAGTACTTC
few	TRBV10-3	TRBD2	TRBJ2-3	CAINLVAGGTDTQYF	TGTGCCATCAATCTCGTAGCGGGGGGCACAGATACGCAGTATTTT
few	TRBV6-6	-	TRBJ2-3	CASSLKRGVDTDTQYF	TGTGCCAGCAGCCTCAAACGTGGGGTAGACACAGATACGCAGTATTTT
many	TRBV27	-	TRBJ2-6	CASSLDRTGSSGANVLTF	TGTGCCAGCAGTTTAGATAGGACGGGATCCTCTGGGGCCAACGTCCTGACTTTC
many	TRBV7-2	-	TRBJ2-1	CASSLSGLVDPWEFF	TGTGCCAGCAGCTTAAGTGGTTTGGTGGATCCGTGGGAGTTCTTC
-	TRBV24-1	TRBD2	TRBJ2-7	CATSAGSGRASYEQYF	TGTGCCACCAGTGCAGGAAGCGGGAGGGCCTCCTACGAGCAGTACTTC
many	TRBV20-1	TRBD2	TRBJ2-1	CSARDPRLAGGSSYNEQFF	TGCAGTGCTAGAGATCCACGACTAGCGGGGGGATCCTCCTACAATGAGCAGTTCTTC
many	TRBV29-1	-	TRBJ1-1	CSVQGWDTEAFF	TGCAGCGTTCAGGGCTGGGACACTGAAGCTTTCTTT
-	TRBV7-9	TRBD2	TRBJ2-7	CASSPGLAGSEQYF	TGTGCCAGCAGCCCGGGACTAGCGGGGTCCGAGCAGTACTTC
many	TRBV19	-	TRBJ2-7	CASSPGQPYEQYF	TGTGCCAGTAGTCCCGGACAGCCCTACGAGCAGTACTTC
few	TRBV5-3	-	TRBJ2-7	CARSLSSLTSGTGGPRYEQYF	TGTGCCAGAAGCTTGTCATCCCTCACTAGTGGAACCGGGGGGCCGAGATACGAGCAGTACTTC
-	TRBV2	-	TRBJ1-2	CASSEALLGFYGYTF	TGTGCCAGCAGTGAAGCGCTTCTTGGGTTCTATGGCTACACCTTC
few	TRBV20-1	-	TRBJ2-7	CSARTPLGTAYEQYF	TGCAGTGCTAGAACTCCCCTCGGGACGGCCTACGAGCAGTACTTC
many	TRBV7-6	-	TRBJ1-2	CASSPGGTPRYTF	TGTGCCAGCAGCCCTGGCGGGACTCCGCGCTACACCTTC
many	TRBV10-3	-	TRBJ2-5	CAISGQNDPQETQYF	TGTGCCATCAGTGGACAGAATGACCCACAAGAGACCCAGTACTTC
many	TRBV7-6	-	TRBJ2-3	CASSFRDTQYF	TGTGCCAGCAGCTTCCGAGATACGCAGTATTTT
few	TRBV6-2/TRBV6-3	-	TRBJ2-2	CASSWASFTGELFF	TGTGCCAGCAGTTGGGCTAGCTTCACCGGGGAGCTGTTTTTT
medium-sized	TRBV27	-	TRBJ1-1	CASSFYSNTEAFF	TGTGCCAGCAGTTTTTACTCTAACACTGAAGCTTTCTTT
-	TRBV5-1	-	TRBJ2-4	CASSLAAGENIQYF	TGCGCCAGCAGCTTGGCCGCGGGCGAAAACATTCAGTACTTC
-	TRBV6-5	-	TRBJ2-1	CASSLADASYNEQFF	TGTGCCAGCAGCCTAGCCGACGCCTCCTACAATGAGCAGTTCTTC
few	TRBV20-1	TRBD1	TRBJ1-2	CSASLGQGHYGYTF	TGCAGTGCTAGTCTCGGACAGGGGCACTATGGCTACACCTTC
few	TRBV29-1	-	TRBJ1-2	CSVEGAGWGRLGGYTF	TGCAGCGTTGAAGGGGCAGGATGGGGCCGTTTGGGAGGCTACACCTTC
many	TRBV12-3/TRBV12-4	TRBD2	TRBJ2-3	CASSLIGGAIDTQYF	TGTGCCAGCAGTCTAATCGGGGGGGCCATAGATACGCAGTATTTT
many	TRBV5-1	TRBD1	TRBJ1-2	CASSLGRGRDGYTF	TGCGCCAGCAGCTTGGGCAGGGGGCGCGACGGCTACACCTTC
many	TRBV6-1	-	TRBJ2-5	CASSEAGRRVKETQYF	TGTGCCAGCAGTGAAGCGGGGAGGAGGGTTAAAGAGACCCAGTACTTC
few	TRBV20-1	-	TRBJ1-1	CSAIQGNDVEAFF	TGCAGTGCGATACAGGGAAATGACGTTGAAGCTTTCTTT
many	TRBV7-9	-	TRBJ2-5	CASSFGIPRETQYF	TGTGCCAGCAGCTTCGGGATCCCTCGAGAGACCCAGTACTTC
-	TRBV20-1	-	TRBJ1-6	CSATRGRNSPLHF	TGCAGTGCTACCAGGGGAAGGAATTCACCCCTCCACTTT
-	TRBV20-1	TRBD2	TRBJ2-3	CSASPPGGLAVTDTQYF	TGCAGTGCTAGTCCACCTGGGGGACTAGCGGTCACGGATACGCAGTATTTT
many	TRBV9	-	TRBJ2-7	CASSPPGGLEQYF	TGTGCCAGCAGCCCACCAGGTGGACTCGAGCAGTACTTC
-	TRBV29-1	TRBD1	TRBJ1-2	CSVNLRGGLKGYTF	TGCAGCGTTAATCTGAGAGGGGGCTTAAAGGGCTACACCTTC
few	TRBV18	TRBD2	TRBJ2-1	CASSPPASGGYNEQFF	TGTGCCAGCTCACCACCGGCTAGCGGGGGCTACAATGAGCAGTTCTTC
once	TRBV2	-	TRBJ1-5	CASSLARSNQPQHF	TGTGCCAGCAGTCTGGCCCGAAGCAATCAGCCCCAGCATTTT
many	TRBV29-1	-	TRBJ1-2	CSVEDYSGAYAF	TGCAGCGTTGAAGATTATTCAGGGGCTTATGCCTTC
many	TRBV30	-	TRBJ1-5	CAWSVRGWQPQHF	TGTGCCTGGAGTGTACGGGGCTGGCAGCCCCAGCATTTT
-	TRBV27	-	TRBJ1-6	CASSVRYNSPLHF	TGTGCCAGCAGTGTACGGTATAATTCACCCCTCCACTTT
once	TRBV20-1	-	TRBJ2-7	CSAQTRGLYEQYF	TGCAGTGCTCAGACACGGGGTCTCTACGAGCAGTACTTC
many	TRBV11-2	-	TRBJ1-1	CASSLDPGSTEAFF	TGTGCCAGCAGCTTAGATCCAGGGAGCACTGAAGCTTTCTTT
-	TRBV5-1	-	TRBJ2-6	CASSLSGSGANVLTF	TGCGCCAGCAGCTTGAGTGGTTCTGGGGCCAACGTCCTGACTTTC
-	TRBV20-1	-	TRBJ2-5	CSARGRSVYQETQYF	TGCAGTGCTAGAGGGAGATCGGTCTACCAAGAGACCCAGTACTTC
-	TRBV5-1	TRBD1	TRBJ1-6	CASSLDPTGKNSPLLF	TGCGCCAGCAGCTTGGACCCGACAGGGAAAAATTCACCCCTCCTCTTT
-	TRBV6-1	TRBD1	TRBJ1-1	CASSLRTGPQNTEAFF	TGTGCCAGCAGTCTACGGACAGGACCCCAGAACACTGAAGCTTTCTTT
few	TRBV18	-	TRBJ1-2	CASSPGVYGYTF	TGTGCCAGCTCACCAGGGGTCTATGGCTACACCTTC